The 19 T cell receptor beta chains given below trace back to one sample, sequenced in a study of shared T cell receptors in the human thymus. Some clones are missing from TCRdb's copy, which holds only in-frame ones; the method was immunoSEQ multiplex PCR. The sample consists of some 700,000 clones, 80% to 90% of them appearing once. These data were also filed under a second study, of human thymus T cells.

The sequenced sample was thymocytes. All receptors derive from a girl under three years old with a congenital heart defect.

The chain couples TRBV6-5 to TRBJ2-7, with D possibly TRBD2 on 6 matching bases. Trimming shortened V by 11 bases and J by 1 base, and 15 bases separated the two germline ends. This CDR3 contains 13 residues. Germline CDR1 and CDR2: MNHEY and SVGAGI. The CDR3: CAWRDFRSYEQYF. CDR3 in DNA: TGTGCCTGGCGGGACTTTAGATCCTACGAGCAGTACTTC.

This clone was detected only once. The V and J genes are TRBV5-4 and TRBJ1-3, with D tentatively TRBD1 (6 bases). From germline, CDR1 is SGHNT and CDR2 YYREEE (reference sequence). This CDR3 spans 13 amino acids. Trimming stripped 4 bases from V and 4 bases from J, with 9 bases between. The CDR3 DNA reads as TGTGCCAGCAGCGTCAGGGGAGGAAACACCATATATTTT. It encodes CASSVRGGNTIYF. Drawing the rest from reference TRBV5-4 and TRBJ1-3, the complete variable domain is ETGVTQSPTHLIKTRGQQVTLRCSSQSGHNTVSWYQQALGQGPQFIFQYYREEENGRGNFPPRFSGLQFPNYSSELNVNALELDDSALYLCASSVRGGNTIYFGEGSWLTVV.

This CDR3 reads CASSILTSGGALGVAKNIQYF. The CDR3 DNA reads TGTGCCAGTAGTATACTGACTAGCGGGGGGGCATTGGGTGTAGCCAAAAACATTCAGTACTTC. The genes are TRBV19 and TRBJ2-4, with TRBD2 matching over 14 bases. Unmatched junction bases numbered 12, after V lost 2 bases and J lost 0 bases. Germline lookup yields CDR1 LNHDA and CDR2 SQIVND (reference sequence). The CDR3 runs to 21 residues.

This clone was counted once. The junction shows a germline mismatch at one end, possibly a read error. The J gene is TRBJ2-7, the V gene TRBV18, with TRBD1 matching 7 bases. This CDR3 is 15 amino acids long. Germline CDR1 is KGHSH and CDR2 is LQKENI. The DNA for the CDR3 is TGTGCCAGCTCCCCACCTGGGACAGTCACCTACGAGCAGTACTTC. Translated: CASSPPGTVTYEQYF.

The chain couples TRBV7-2 to TRBJ2-6; D possibly corresponds to TRBD1 (5 bases). Trimming shortened V by 2 bases and J by 1 base, and 12 bases separated the two germline ends. Per germline, CDR1 SGHTA and CDR2 FQGNSA. The CDR3 is made up of 17 amino acids. Here the CDR3 reads CASSLIQGSSGANVLTF. The CDR3 nucleotides are TGTGCCAGCAGCTTAATCCAGGGATCTTCTGGGGCCAACGTCCTGACTTTC.

CDR3 sequence reads: CAISESGTSGGKIQETQYF. The CDR3 coding sequence is TGTGCCATCAGTGAGTCAGGGACTAGCGGGGGAAAGATACAAGAGACCCAGTACTTC. The rearrangement joins TRBV10-3 to TRBJ2-5; 14 bases line up with TRBD2. The CDR3 totals 19 residues. Unmatched junction bases numbered 8, after V lost 0 bases and J lost 2 bases. Looked up from germline, CDR1 is ENHRY and CDR2 is SYGVKD.

V is TRBV9 and J is TRBJ1-6, with D hard to call. Trimming stripped 0 bases from V and 7 bases from J, with 11 bases between. CDR1 is SGDLS and CDR2 is YYNGEE in the germline V gene. There are 15 residues in the CDR3. The DNA for the CDR3 is TGTGCCAGCAGCGTAGGTTGGGCATGGAATTCACCCCTCCACTTT. It translates to CASSVGWAWNSPLHF.

CDR3 DNA: TGTGCCAGTAGTGTGCTAGCGGGGGGGAACCCTAGCACAGATACGCAGTATTTT. This codes for CASSVLAGGNPSTDTQYF. The chain is built from TRBV19 and TRBJ2-3; TRBD2 matches at 12 bases. After removal of 5 bases from V and 0 bases from J, the junction contained 9 bases not matched to a gene. This CDR3 spans 18 amino acids. Germline-derived CDR1 and CDR2 are LNHDA and SQIVND (reference sequence).

This clone appeared once. The chain has TRBV11-2 and TRBJ1-6, with a tentative D call TRBD1 (5 bases). Germline V gives CDR1 SGHAT, CDR2 FQNNGV. This CDR3 is built from 16 residues. Trimming took 5 bases from V and 6 from J, leaving 17 bases between them. The CDR3 sequence: CASSLSSGITNSPLHF. The CDR3 DNA reads as TGTGCCAGCAGCCTAAGCTCAGGGATAACTAATTCACCCCTCCACTTT.

The J gene is TRBJ1-2, the V gene TRBV9; 11 bases are a match to TRBD1. The CDR3 runs 13 residues. V was clipped by 5 bases and J by 6 bases; unmatched bases: 3. Germline CDR1 SGDLS, CDR2 YYNGEE. CDR3: CASRRTGGDGYTF. The CDR3 nucleotides are TGTGCCAGCAGAAGGACAGGGGGCGATGGCTACACCTTC.

The chain recombines TRBV6-6 with TRBJ2-1; no firm D call. V was shortened by 7 bases and J by 15 bases, with 22 bases between the two germline ends. The CDR3 is 13 amino acids. The germline gives CDR1 MNHNY, CDR2 SVGAGI (reference sequence). For the CDR3, the DNA is TGTGCCAGCATGGTCGATATCGACGGTGCTAGGTTCTTC. Encoded protein: CASMVDIDGARFF.

The V gene is TRBV19, the J gene TRBJ1-3; the D gene is possibly TRBD1 (6 bases). The CDR3 length is 19 residues. Trimming left V 5 bases short and J 2 bases short, with 25 bases between. The germline gives CDR1 LNHDA, CDR2 SQIVND (reference sequence). CDR3: CASSPRDNWGLLAGNTIYF. As DNA, the CDR3 is TGTGCCAGTAGTCCACGGGACAATTGGGGGCTGTTAGCTGGAAACACCATATATTTT.

This chain uses TRBV14 with TRBJ2-3; possibly TRBD1 for D (7 bases). There are 15 residues in the CDR3. Germline CDR1 and CDR2: SGHDN and FVKESK. V was cut by 2 bases and J by 3 bases, with 12 bases left in between. CDR3 bases: TGTGCCAGCAGCCAACTACAGGGGAGGACAGATACGCAGTATTTT. Encoded protein: CASSQLQGRTDTQYF.

This clone was detected only once. The sample contains more than one DNA sequence encoding this CDR3. The chain links TRBV2 to TRBJ1-1; 9 nucleotides match TRBD1. CDR1 is SNHLY and CDR2 is FYNNEI in the germline V gene. This CDR3 spans 12 amino acids. V trimming: 8 bases; J trimming: 4 bases; junction bases outside the gene matches: 2. The CDR3 here is CASGTGSTEAFF. The CDR3 nucleotides read TGTGCCAGCGGGACAGGGAGCACTGAAGCTTTCTTT. The full variable domain, with the rest looked up from reference TRBV2 and TRBJ1-1, is EPEVTQTPSHQVTQMGQEVILRCVPISNHLYFYWYRQILGQKVEFLVSFYNNEISEKSEIFDDQFSVERPDGSNFTLKIRSTKLEDSAMYFCASGTGSTEAFFGQGTRLTVV.

The chain recombines TRBV6-5 with TRBJ1-2; D unclear. This CDR3 is 13 amino acids long. The germline V gene has CDR1 MNHEY and CDR2 SVGAGI. V was shortened by 10 bases and J by 2 bases, with 14 bases between the two germline ends. The CDR3 sequence is CATSVTPNYGYTF. CDR3 DNA sequence: TGTGCCACCTCTGTAACACCCAACTATGGCTACACCTTC.

This chain links TRBV29-1 with TRBJ2-3; D is perhaps TRBD1 (5 bases). This CDR3 is built from 11 residues. The V end was cut by 7 bases, the J end by 6 bases, with 11 bases between. Germline V gene data show CDR1 as SQVTM and CDR2 as ANQGSEA. The CDR3 nucleotides are TGCAGCGCCGTACAGGCGGATACGCAGTATTTT. Protein sequence: CSAVQADTQYF.

This clone was observed once. J is TRBJ1-4 and V is TRBV7-9; 8 bases agree with TRBD1. CDR1 is SEHNR, CDR2 FQNEAQ, per germline (reference sequence). Germline trimming cut 4 bases from V and 6 bases from J; bases unmatched to any gene: 4. The CDR3 is 14 residues long. The CDR3 DNA reads as TGTGCCAGCAGCTCTGGACAGGGTGATGAAAAACTGTTTTTT. It yields the protein CASSSGQGDEKLFF. Drawing the rest from reference TRBV7-9 and TRBJ1-4, the complete variable domain is DTGVSQNPRHKITKRGQNVTFRCDPISEHNRLYWYRQTLGQGPEFLTYFQNEAQLEKSRLLSDRFSAERPKGSFSTLEIQRTEQGDSAMYLCASSSGQGDEKLFFGSGTQLSVL.

The V and J genes are TRBV6-4 and TRBJ2-2, with D hard to call. Germline CDR1 and CDR2: MRHNA and SNTAGT. The CDR3 extends over 12 amino acids. V was trimmed by 0 bases and J by 8 bases, leaving 4 bases between them. CDR3 region: CASSDSSGELFF. The CDR3 region has the DNA TGTGCCAGCAGTGACTCGTCTGGGGAGCTGTTTTTT.

The chain employs TRBV4-3 and TRBJ1-5; the D gene is possibly TRBD1 (6 bases). Germline CDR1 LGHNA, CDR2 YSLEER. The CDR3 is 18 residues long. The V gene lost 0 bases and the J gene lost 5 bases, with 20 bases spanning the gap. The DNA for the CDR3 is TGCGCCAGCAGCCAAGAAGCCCAGGGACGGCGGGGGCATCAGCCCCAGCATTTT. It codes for CASSQEAQGRRGHQPQHF.